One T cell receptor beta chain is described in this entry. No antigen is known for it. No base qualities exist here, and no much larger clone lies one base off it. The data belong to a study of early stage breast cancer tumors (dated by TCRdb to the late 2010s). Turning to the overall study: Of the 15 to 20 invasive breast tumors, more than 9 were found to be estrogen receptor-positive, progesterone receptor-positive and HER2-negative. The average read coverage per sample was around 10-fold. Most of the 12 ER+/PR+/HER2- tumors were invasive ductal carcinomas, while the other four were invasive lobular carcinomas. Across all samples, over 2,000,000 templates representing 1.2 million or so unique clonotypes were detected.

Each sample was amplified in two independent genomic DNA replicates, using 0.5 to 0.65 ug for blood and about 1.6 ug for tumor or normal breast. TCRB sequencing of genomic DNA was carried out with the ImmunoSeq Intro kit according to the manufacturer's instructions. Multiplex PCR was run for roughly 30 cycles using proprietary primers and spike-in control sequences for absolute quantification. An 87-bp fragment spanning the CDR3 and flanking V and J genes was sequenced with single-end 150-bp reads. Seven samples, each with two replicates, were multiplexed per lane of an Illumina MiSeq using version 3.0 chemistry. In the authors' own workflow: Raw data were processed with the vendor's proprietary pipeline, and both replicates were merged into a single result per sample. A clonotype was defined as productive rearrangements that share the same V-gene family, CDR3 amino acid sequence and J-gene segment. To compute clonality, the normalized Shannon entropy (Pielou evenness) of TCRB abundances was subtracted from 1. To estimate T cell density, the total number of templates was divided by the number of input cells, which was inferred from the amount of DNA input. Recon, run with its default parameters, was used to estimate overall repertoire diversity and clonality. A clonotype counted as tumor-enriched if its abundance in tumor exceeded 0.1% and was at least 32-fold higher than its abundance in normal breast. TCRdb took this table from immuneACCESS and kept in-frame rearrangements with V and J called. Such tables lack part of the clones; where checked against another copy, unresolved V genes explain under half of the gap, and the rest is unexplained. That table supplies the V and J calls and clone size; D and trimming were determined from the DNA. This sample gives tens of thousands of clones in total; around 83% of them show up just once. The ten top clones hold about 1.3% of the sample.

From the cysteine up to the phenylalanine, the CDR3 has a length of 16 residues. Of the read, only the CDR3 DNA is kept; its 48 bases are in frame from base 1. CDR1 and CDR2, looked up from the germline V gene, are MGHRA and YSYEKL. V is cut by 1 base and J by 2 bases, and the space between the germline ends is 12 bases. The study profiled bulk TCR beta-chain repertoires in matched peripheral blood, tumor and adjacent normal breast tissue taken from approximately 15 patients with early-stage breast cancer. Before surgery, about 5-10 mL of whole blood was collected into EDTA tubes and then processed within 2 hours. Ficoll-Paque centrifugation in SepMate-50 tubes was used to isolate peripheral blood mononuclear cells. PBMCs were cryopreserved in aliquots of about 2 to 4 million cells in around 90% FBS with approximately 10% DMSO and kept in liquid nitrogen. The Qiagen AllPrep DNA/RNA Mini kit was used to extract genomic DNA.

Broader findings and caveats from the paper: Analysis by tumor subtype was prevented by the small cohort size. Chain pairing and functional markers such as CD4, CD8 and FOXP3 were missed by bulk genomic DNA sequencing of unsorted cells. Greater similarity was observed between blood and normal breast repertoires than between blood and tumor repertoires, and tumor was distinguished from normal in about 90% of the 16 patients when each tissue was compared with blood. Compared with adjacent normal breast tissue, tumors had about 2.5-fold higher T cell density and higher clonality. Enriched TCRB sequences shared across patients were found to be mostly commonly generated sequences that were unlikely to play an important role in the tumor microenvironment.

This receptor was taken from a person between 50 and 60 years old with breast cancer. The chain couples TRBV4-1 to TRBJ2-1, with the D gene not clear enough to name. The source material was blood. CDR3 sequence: CASSQAAGQTYNEQFF. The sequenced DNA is TGCGCCAGCAGCCAAGCGGCAGGTCAGACCTACAATGAGCAGTTCTTC.